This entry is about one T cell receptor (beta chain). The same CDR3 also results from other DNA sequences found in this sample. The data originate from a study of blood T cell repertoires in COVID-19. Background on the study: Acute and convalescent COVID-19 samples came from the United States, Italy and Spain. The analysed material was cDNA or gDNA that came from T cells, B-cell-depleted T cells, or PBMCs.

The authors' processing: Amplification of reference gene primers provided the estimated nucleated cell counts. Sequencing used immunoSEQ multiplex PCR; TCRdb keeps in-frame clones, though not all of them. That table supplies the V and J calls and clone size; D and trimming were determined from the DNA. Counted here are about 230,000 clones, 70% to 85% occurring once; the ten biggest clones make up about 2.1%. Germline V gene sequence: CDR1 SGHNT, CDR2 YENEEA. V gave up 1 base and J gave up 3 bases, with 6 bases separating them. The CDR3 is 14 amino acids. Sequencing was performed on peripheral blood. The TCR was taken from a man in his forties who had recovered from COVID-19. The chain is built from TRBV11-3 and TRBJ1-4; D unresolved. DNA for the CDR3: TGTGCCAGCAGCTTAGGAGGGTCTAATGAAAAACTGTTTTTT. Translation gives CASSLGGSNEKLFF.